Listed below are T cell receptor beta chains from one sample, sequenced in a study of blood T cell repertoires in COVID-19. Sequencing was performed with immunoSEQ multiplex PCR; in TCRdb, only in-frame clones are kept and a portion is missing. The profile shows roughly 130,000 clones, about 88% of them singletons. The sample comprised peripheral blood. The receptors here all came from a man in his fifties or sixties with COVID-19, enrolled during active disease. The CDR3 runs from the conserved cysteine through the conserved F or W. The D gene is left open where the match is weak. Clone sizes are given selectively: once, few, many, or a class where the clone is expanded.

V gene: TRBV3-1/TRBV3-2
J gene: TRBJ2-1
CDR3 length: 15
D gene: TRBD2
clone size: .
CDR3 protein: CASSQDLTSANEQFF
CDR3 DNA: TGTGCCAGCAGCCAAGATCTCACTAGCGCAAATGAGCAGTTCTTC

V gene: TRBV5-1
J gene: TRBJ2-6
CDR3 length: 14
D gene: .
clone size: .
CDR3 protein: CASNFNPGANVLTF
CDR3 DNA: TGCGCCAGCAACTTTAATCCTGGGGCCAACGTCCTGACTTTC

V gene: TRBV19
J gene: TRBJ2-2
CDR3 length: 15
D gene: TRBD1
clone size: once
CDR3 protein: CASSSWDSYTGELFF
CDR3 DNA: TGTGCCAGTAGTTCTTGGGACAGCTACACCGGGGAGCTGTTTTTT

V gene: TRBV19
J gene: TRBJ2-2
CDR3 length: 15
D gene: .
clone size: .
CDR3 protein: CASTVTGEWNGELFF
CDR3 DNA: TGTGCCAGTACCGTAACGGGGGAATGGAACGGGGAGCTGTTTTTT

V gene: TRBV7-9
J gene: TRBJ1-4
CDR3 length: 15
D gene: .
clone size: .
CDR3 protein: CASSLPVGTNEKLFF
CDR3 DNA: TGTGCCAGCAGCCTACCAGTGGGCACTAATGAAAAACTGTTTTTT

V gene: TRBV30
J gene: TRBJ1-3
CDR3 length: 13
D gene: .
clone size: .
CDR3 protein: CAWSTGSGNTIYF
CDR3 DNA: TGTGCCTGGAGTACGGGCTCTGGAAACACCATATATTTT

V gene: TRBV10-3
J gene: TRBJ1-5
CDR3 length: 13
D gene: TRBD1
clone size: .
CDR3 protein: CAIRDRESQPQHF
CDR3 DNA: TGTGCCATCAGGGACAGGGAAAGTCAGCCCCAGCATTTT

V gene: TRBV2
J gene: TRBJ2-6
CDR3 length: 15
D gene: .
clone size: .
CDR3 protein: CASTKGLFGANVLTF
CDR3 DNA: TGTGCCAGCACGAAGGGGTTATTTGGGGCCAACGTCCTGACTTTC

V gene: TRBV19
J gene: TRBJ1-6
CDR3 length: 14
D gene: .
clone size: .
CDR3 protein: CASSKTPYNSPLHF
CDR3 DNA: TGTGCCAGTAGTAAGACACCGTATAATTCACCCCTCCACTTT

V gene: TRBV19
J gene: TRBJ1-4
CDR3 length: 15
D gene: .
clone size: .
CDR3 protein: CASSPPKGEGEKLFF
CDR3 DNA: TGTGCCAGTAGTCCCCCCAAGGGGGAAGGAGAAAAACTGTTTTTT

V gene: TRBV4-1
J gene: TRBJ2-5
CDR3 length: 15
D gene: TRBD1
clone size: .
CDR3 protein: CASSDSRDREETQYF
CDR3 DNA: TGCGCCAGCAGCGACAGCCGGGACAGGGAAGAGACCCAGTACTTC

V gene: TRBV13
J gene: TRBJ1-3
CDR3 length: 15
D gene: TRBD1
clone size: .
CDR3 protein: CASSSAGTAGNTIYF
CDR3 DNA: TGTGCCAGCAGCTCTGCCGGGACAGCTGGAAACACCATATATTTT

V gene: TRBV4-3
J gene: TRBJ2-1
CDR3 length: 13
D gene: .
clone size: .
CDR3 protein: CASSQGLANEQFF
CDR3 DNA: TGCGCCAGCAGCCAGGGACTTGCCAATGAGCAGTTCTTC

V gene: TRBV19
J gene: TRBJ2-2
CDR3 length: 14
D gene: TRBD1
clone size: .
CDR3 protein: CASKTTGGGGELFF
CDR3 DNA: TGTGCCAGTAAGACTACAGGGGGCGGCGGGGAGCTGTTTTTT

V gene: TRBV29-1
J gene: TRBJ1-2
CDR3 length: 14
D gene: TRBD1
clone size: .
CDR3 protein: CSVVGTGPKNGYTF
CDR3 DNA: TGCAGCGTCGTGGGGACAGGCCCTAAGAATGGCTACACCTTC

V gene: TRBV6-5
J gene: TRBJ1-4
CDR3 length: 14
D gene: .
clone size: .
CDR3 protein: CASSRERGNEKLFF
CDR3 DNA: TGTGCCAGCAGTCGCGAAAGGGGAAATGAAAAACTGTTTTTT

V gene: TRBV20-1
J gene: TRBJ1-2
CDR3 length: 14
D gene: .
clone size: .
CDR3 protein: CSASRQATIRGYTF
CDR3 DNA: TGCAGTGCTAGTAGACAGGCTACTATTCGGGGCTACACCTTC

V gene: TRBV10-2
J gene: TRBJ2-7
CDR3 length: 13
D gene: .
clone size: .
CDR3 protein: CASTSGTPLFKYF
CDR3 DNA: TGCGCCAGCACCTCCGGGACTCCCCTCTTTAAGTACTTC

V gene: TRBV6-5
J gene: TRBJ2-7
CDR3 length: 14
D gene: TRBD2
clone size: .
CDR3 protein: CASSLLAGGHEQYF
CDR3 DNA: TGTGCCAGCAGTCTACTAGCGGGAGGCCACGAGCAGTACTTC

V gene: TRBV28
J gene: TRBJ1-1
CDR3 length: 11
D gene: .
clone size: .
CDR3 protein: CASSLGRHAFF
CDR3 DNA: TGTGCCAGCAGTTTAGGCAGGCATGCTTTCTTT

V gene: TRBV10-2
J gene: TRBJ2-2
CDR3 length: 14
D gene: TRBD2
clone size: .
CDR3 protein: CASLREGSTGELFF
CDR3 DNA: TGCGCCAGCCTGCGGGAGGGCAGCACCGGGGAGCTGTTTTTT

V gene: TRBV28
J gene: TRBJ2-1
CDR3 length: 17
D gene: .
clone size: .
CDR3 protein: CASSSLSTPNSYNEQFF
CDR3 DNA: TGTGCCAGCAGTTCCCTTTCGACACCAAACTCCTACAATGAGCAGTTCTTC

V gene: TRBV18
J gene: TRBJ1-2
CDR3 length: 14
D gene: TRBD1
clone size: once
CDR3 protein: CASSQTGQAYGYTF
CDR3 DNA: TGTGCCAGCTCACAGACCGGACAGGCTTATGGCTACACCTTC

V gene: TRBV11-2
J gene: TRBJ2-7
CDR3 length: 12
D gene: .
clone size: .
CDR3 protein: CASSLEGDEQYF
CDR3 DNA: TGTGCCAGCAGCTTAGAAGGGGATGAGCAGTACTTC

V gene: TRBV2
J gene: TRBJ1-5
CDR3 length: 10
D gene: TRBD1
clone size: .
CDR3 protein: CASKWTGGDF
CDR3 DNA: TGTGCCAGCAAGTGGACAGGGGGGGATTTT

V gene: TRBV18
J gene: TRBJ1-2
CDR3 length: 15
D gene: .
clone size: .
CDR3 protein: CASSPQSGHFYGYTF
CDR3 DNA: TGTGCCAGCTCACCTCAGTCGGGACACTTCTATGGCTACACCTTC

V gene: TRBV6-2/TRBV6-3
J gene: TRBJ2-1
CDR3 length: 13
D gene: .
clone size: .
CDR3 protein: CASTPGRYNEQFF
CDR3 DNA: TGTGCCAGCACCCCGGGCAGATACAATGAGCAGTTCTTC

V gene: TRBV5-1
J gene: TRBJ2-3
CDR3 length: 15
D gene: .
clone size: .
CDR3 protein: CASSDLGGITDTQYF
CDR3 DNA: TGCGCCAGCAGTGATTTAGGCGGGATCACAGATACGCAGTATTTT

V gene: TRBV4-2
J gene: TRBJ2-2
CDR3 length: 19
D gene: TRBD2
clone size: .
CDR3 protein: CASSQDTSGRAGNTGELFF
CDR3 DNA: TGTGCCAGCAGCCAAGATACTAGCGGGAGGGCCGGGAACACCGGGGAGCTGTTTTTT

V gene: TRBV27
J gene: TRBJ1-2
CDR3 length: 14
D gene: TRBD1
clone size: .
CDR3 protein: CASSLLTGGSDYTF
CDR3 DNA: TGTGCCAGCAGTCTCCTGACAGGGGGAAGCGACTACACCTTC

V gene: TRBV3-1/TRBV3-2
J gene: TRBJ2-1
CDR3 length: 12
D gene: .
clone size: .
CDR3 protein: CASSQILGEQFF
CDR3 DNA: TGTGCCAGCAGCCAAATCCTAGGTGAGCAGTTCTTC

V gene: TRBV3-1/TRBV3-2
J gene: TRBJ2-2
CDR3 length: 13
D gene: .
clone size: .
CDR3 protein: CASSQDSTGELFF
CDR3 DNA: TGTGCCAGCAGCCAAGATTCTACCGGGGAGCTGTTTTTT

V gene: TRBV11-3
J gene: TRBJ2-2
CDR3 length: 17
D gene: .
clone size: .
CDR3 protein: CASSLDRAVPGGGELFF
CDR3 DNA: TGTGCCAGCAGCTTAGATCGGGCAGTCCCCGGAGGCGGGGAGCTGTTTTTT